This T cell receptor beta chain was recovered during a study of cytomegalovirus exposure and HLA in healthy donors. Overall study results and limits: V- and J-gene trimming of TCR beta was linked (in a later analysis) to a missense DCLRE1C variant.

In the PCR, 60 Vbeta and 13 Jbeta primers were used. The protocol was immunoSEQ multiplex PCR, while the TCRdb copy is restricted to in-frame clones and leaves out a portion. This sample carries under 200,000 clones, approximately 80% of them seen once, and the ten largest clones take more than 0.45%. Concerning this clone: Its antigen is undetermined.

This receptor was obtained from a woman in her forties or fifties in good health and CMV-seronegative. Material for sequencing was PBMCs.

The CDR3 DNA follows: TGTGCCAGCAGCCCCTGGGGAACAGGACCAACCTCAAGACAAGAGACCCAGTACTTC. It yields the protein CASSPWGTGPTSRQETQYF. The V gene is TRBV7-9, the J gene TRBJ2-5; a possible D gene is TRBD1 (5 bases). The CDR3 runs to 19 residues. Germline values: CDR1 SEHNR, CDR2 FQNEAQ (reference sequence). V lost 5 bases and J 2 bases, leaving 27 bases between the germline ends.